The 21 T cell receptor beta chains reported below all come from one sample, sequenced in a study of T cells in Graves' hyperthyroidism and ophthalmopathy. Authors of the study amplified TCR beta CDR3 regions from RNA transcripts. A set of HTBI primers served as the primers for a first-round RT-PCR of the TCR CDR3. TCRdb reanalysed the multiplex PCR reads using MiXCR and keeps one entry per CDR3 protein. The profile shows a few hundred thousand distinct CDR3 sequences, around 15% of them singletons. Source material: blood. The receptors were gathered from a woman aged 40 to 50 with Graves' ophthalmopathy.

This clonotype was recorded a few times. The chain combines TRBV9 with TRBJ1-3, with a tentative D call TRBD1 (5 bases). This CDR3 is 15 amino acids long. The V end lost 3 bases, the J end lost 2 bases, and 12 bases lay between the germline ends. The V gene's germline CDR1 is SGDLS and CDR2 YYNGEE. The CDR3 is CASSAGTTTGNTIYF. CDR3 nucleotide sequence: TGTGCCAGCAGCGCCGGGACTACAACTGGAAACACCATATATTTT.

There are a few counts of this clonotype. V is TRBV19 and J is TRBJ2-7; D might be TRBD1 (5 bases). Between the trimmed V and J ends, which lost 3 bases and 1 base, there was a span of 13 bases. CDR3 length equals 15 residues. From germline, CDR1 is LNHDA and CDR2 SQIVND (reference sequence). The CDR3 DNA sequence: TGTGCCAGTAGTATTGGGGCAGTACCTTCCTACGAGCAGTACTTC. Translation gives CASSIGAVPSYEQYF.

The chain links TRBV6-5 to TRBJ1-3, with D possibly being TRBD1 (5 bases). This CDR3 has 15 amino acids. With 0 bases removed from V and 11 bases from J, the gap between germline ends came to 17 bases. The germline gives CDR1 MNHEY, CDR2 SVGAGI. CDR3 in DNA: TGTGCCAGCAGTTACTCAAGGGGCGGGAAGGGAGCCATATATTTT. Its translation is CASSYSRGGKGAIYF.

This clonotype was detected only a few times. The chain carries TRBV24-1 and TRBJ2-2, with a weak D call TRBD2 (6 bases). In germline, CDR1 is KGHDR, CDR2 SFDVKD. V lost 5 bases and J lost 3, with 15 bases in between. The CDR3 runs to 16 residues. The CDR3 nucleotides read TGTGCCACCAGTGGTTCCGGGACTCTCGACACCGGGGAGCTGTTTTTT. Amino acids: CATSGSGTLDTGELFF.

V and J are TRBV4-1 and TRBJ1-1; the D is unclear. The V end lost 1 base, the J end lost 10 bases, and 34 bases lay between the germline ends. The CDR3 covers 20 residues. Germline lookup yields CDR1 MGHRA and CDR2 YSYEKL. CDR3 nucleotides: TGCGCCAGCAGCCAAGGACGAATCCGCCGGGAAGGTCCAGGTACCACCCGAGCTTTCTTT. Translated: CASSQGRIRREGPGTTRAFF.

This clonotype was seen repeatedly, ten times or more. The V and J genes are TRBV12-5 and TRBJ2-1; 9 bases fit TRBD1. The CDR3 consists of 15 residues. CDR1 LGHNT and CDR2 FRNRAP come from the germline V gene. Unmatched junction bases numbered 7, after V lost 6 bases and J lost 4 bases. CDR3 nucleotides: TGTGCTAGTGGACGAACAGGGGGCGCGTACAATGAGCAGTTCTTC. It translates to CASGRTGGAYNEQFF.

V usage is TRBV12-3 or TRBV12-4 and J usage is TRBJ2-1, with a tentative D call TRBD2 (6 bases). The CDR3 loop spans 15 amino acids. Trimming removed 1 base at V and 6 bases at J, with 13 bases between. The CDR3 reads CASSLGPLGGNEQFF. Here the CDR3 DNA reads TGTGCCAGCAGTTTAGGACCGCTGGGAGGCAATGAGCAGTTCTTC.

The chain carries TRBV20-1 and TRBJ2-7; D call uncertain. CDR1 is DFQATT and CDR2 is SNEGSKA in the germline V gene (reference sequence). V was pared by 0 bases and J by 4 bases, with 19 bases between. CDR3 length equals 16 residues. The CDR3 reads CSAREPKATGLYEQYF. The DNA for the CDR3 is TGCAGTGCTAGAGAGCCGAAGGCAACGGGTTTATACGAGCAGTACTTC.

The rearrangement joins TRBV10-2 to TRBJ2-1, with 12 positions matching TRBD2. In germline, CDR1 is WSHSY, CDR2 SAAADI. The CDR3 length is 15 residues. J lost 3 bases, V lost 5 bases, and 2 bases had no gene match. CDR3 DNA: TGCGCCAGCAGTAAGACTAGCGGGAGCTACAATGAGCAGTTCTTC. Its protein is CASSKTSGSYNEQFF.

This clonotype showed up many times. The gene calls are TRBV20-1 and TRBJ2-1, with D perhaps matching TRBD2 (6 bases). The CDR3 sequence is 16 residues long. The germline V gene encodes CDR1 DFQATT and CDR2 SNEGSKA (reference sequence). V was cut by 4 bases and J by 1 base, with 17 bases left in between. The CDR3 DNA reads TGCAGTGCTATCAGTGGGACTGGGCCATCCTACAATGAGCAGTTCTTC. This gives the protein CSAISGTGPSYNEQFF.

V gene TRBV11-2 combines with J gene TRBJ1-6; D remains unclear. CDR1 is SGHAT, CDR2 FQNNGV, per germline. The CDR3 runs to 11 residues. CDR3 bases: TGTGACACCGGCGCCGATTCACCCCTCCACTTT. Its protein product is CDTGADSPLHF.

This clonotype occurred many times. The V gene is TRBV7-9, the J gene TRBJ2-1, with D possibly matching TRBD2 (6 bases). With 1 base removed from V and 6 bases from J, the gap between germline ends came to 10 bases. The CDR3 length is 14 residues. Per the germline V gene, CDR1 is SEHNR and CDR2 is FQNEAQ (reference sequence). CDR3 amino acids: CASSLDGGPNEQFF. CDR3 coding DNA: TGTGCCAGCAGCTTAGACGGGGGACCCAATGAGCAGTTCTTC.

The rearrangement links TRBV27 to TRBJ2-3, with 11 bases that match TRBD1. The CDR3 is made up of 14 amino acids. In germline, CDR1 is MNHEY, CDR2 SMNVEV (reference sequence). The V gene end was trimmed by 4 bases and the J gene end by 8 bases; junction bases not matched to a gene: 5. CDR3 nucleotide sequence: TGTGCCAGCAGTTCCCCCGGGACAGGGGGTACGCAGTATTTT. Protein: CASSSPGTGGTQYF.

This clonotype was observed at least ten times. V usage is TRBV7-9 and J usage is TRBJ1-2; D is uncertain. From germline, CDR1 is SEHNR and CDR2 FQNEAQ (reference sequence). The CDR3 is made up of 15 amino acids. The V gene lost 4 bases and the J gene lost 6 bases, with 18 bases spanning the gap. The CDR3 DNA follows: TGTGCCAGCAGCTCCACCGCCTGGGGAAATCATGGCTACACCTTC. Protein sequence: CASSSTAWGNHGYTF.

This clonotype was seen more than once but under ten times. This sequence joins TRBV15 and TRBJ2-5; 9 bases fit TRBD2. J lost 4 bases, V lost 1 base, and 7 bases had no gene match. Germline V gene data show CDR1 as LNHNV and CDR2 as YYDKDF (reference sequence). The CDR3 covers 16 residues. CDR3 sequence reads: CATSRGGAGGTETQYF. The CDR3 bases are TGTGCCACCAGCAGAGGTGGTGCGGGGGGGACAGAGACCCAGTACTTC. The full variable domain, in which reference TRBV15 and TRBJ2-5 provide the parts outside the CDR3, is DAMVIQNPRYQVTQFGKPVTLSCSQTLNHNVMYWYQQKSSQAPKLLFHYYDKDFNNEADTPDNFQSRRPNTSFCFLDIRSPGLGDTAMYLCATSRGGAGGTETQYFGPGTRLLVL.

The chain is built from TRBV20-1 and TRBJ2-1; 12 bases are a match to TRBD2. After removal of 3 bases from V and 0 bases from J, the junction contained 6 bases not matched to a gene. CDR1 is DFQATT, CDR2 SNEGSKA, per germline (reference sequence). The CDR3 is made up of 17 amino acids. The CDR3 here is CSASPSGRASSYNEQFF. The CDR3, as DNA: TGCAGTGCTAGCCCTAGCGGGAGGGCCAGCTCCTACAATGAGCAGTTCTTC.

This clonotype was observed at least ten times. The chain joins TRBV25-1 to TRBJ2-4, with a tentative D call TRBD1 (6 bases). Germline V gene data show CDR1 as MGHDK and CDR2 as SYGVNS. V was shortened by 2 bases and J by 8 bases, with 16 bases between the two germline ends. This CDR3 comprises 15 residues. CDR3 region: CASSEPGAGADIQYF. The CDR3 nucleotides are TGTGCCAGCAGTGAACCTGGGGCAGGGGCTGACATTCAGTACTTC.

This clonotype was seen at least ten times. The chain employs TRBV12-3 or TRBV12-4 and TRBJ1-5; 8 nucleotides line up with TRBD1. J was trimmed by 7 bases and V by 7 bases; bases with no gene match: 12. The CDR3 length is 15 residues. The CDR3 sequence is CASTDGQGRVQPQHF. In nucleotides, the CDR3 is TGTGCCAGCACCGATGGACAGGGCAGGGTACAGCCCCAGCATTTT.

This clonotype was seen a few times. This chain links TRBV5-6 with TRBJ2-1; 9 positions agree with TRBD1. Germline V gives CDR1 SGHDT, CDR2 YYEEEE. This CDR3 has 15 residues. The V and J ends lost 2 bases and 7 bases, in that order; junction bases with no gene match: 7. In DNA form, the CDR3 reads TGTGCCAGCAGCTTTTCGGGACAGGGACCAAATGAGCAGTTCTTC. It is translated as CASSFSGQGPNEQFF. The variable domain in full, completed from reference TRBV5-6 and TRBJ2-1, reads DAGVTQSPTHLIKTRGQQVTLRCSPKSGHDTVSWYQQALGQGPQFIFQYYEEEERQRGNFPDRFSGHQFPNYSSELNVNALLLGDSALYLCASSFSGQGPNEQFFGPGTRLTVL.

There are many counts of this clonotype. The chain combines TRBV2 with TRBJ1-5; maybe TRBD1 (5 bases). Germline values: CDR1 SNHLY, CDR2 FYNNEI. This CDR3 has 16 residues. Trimming stripped 6 bases from V and 7 bases from J, with 22 bases between. CDR3 nucleotide sequence: TGTGCCAGCAGCTCCAGACCAGTCCAGGGAGGGCAGCCCCAGCATTTT. It is translated as CASSSRPVQGGQPQHF.

The chain joins TRBV20-1 to TRBJ2-3; a weak D match, TRBD2 (6 bases). Trimming cost V 4 bases and J 5 bases, with 7 bases left between them. The CDR3 loop spans 11 amino acids. Germline CDR1 and CDR2: DFQATT and SNEGSKA (reference sequence). The DNA for the CDR3 is TGCAGTGCTATTAGCGGAGATACGCAGTATTTT. This codes for CSAISGDTQYF.